Shown below are 30 T cell receptor beta chains from a single sample sequenced in a study of blood T cell repertoires in COVID-19. The repertoire was sequenced with immunoSEQ multiplex PCR; TCRdb's copy has only in-frame clones and lacks some. The repertoire consists of around 300,000 clones, with about nine tenths occurring once and the leading ten covering under 3.5%. Sequenced input: peripheral blood. The receptors originated from a woman between 25 and 40 years old with active or convalescent COVID-19.

The chain joins TRBV5-4 to TRBJ1-3, with 7 bases identical to TRBD1. With V trimmed by 5 bases and J by 0 bases, 8 bases remained unmatched. The CDR3 is 16 residues long. Germline V CDR1 and CDR2: SGHNT, YYREEE (reference sequence). CDR3 nucleotide sequence: TGTGCCAGCAGTTCCGGGACAGTGAGCTCTGGAAACACCATATATTTT. It specifies CASSSGTVSSGNTIYF.

The chain couples TRBV30 to TRBJ1-2; 9 nucleotides line up with TRBD1. CDR3 length: 13 residues. The germline gives CDR1 GTSNPN, CDR2 SVGIG (reference sequence). J gave up 5 bases and V 3 bases, and 4 bases lay outside the gene matches. CDR3 coding DNA: TGTGCCTGGAGCGACAGGGGGAGATATGGCTACACCTTC. This codes for CAWSDRGRYGYTF.

The V call is TRBV3-1 (or the pseudogene TRBV3-2), the J call TRBJ1-5; D is possibly TRBD1 (6 bases). The V end was cut by 1 base, the J end by 0 bases, with 19 bases between. Germline CDR1 LGHDT, CDR2 YNNKEL (reference sequence). This CDR3 has 19 residues. As DNA, the CDR3 is TGTGCCAGCAGCCAAGGTGCTAAAAGGGACATAGATAGCAATCAGCCCCAGCATTTT. Its protein product is CASSQGAKRDIDSNQPQHF.

This chain links TRBV7-2 with TRBJ2-3, with TRBD1 identical over 9 bases. J lost 0 bases, V lost 5 bases, and 6 bases had no gene match. This CDR3 comprises 16 residues. CDR1 and CDR2 (germline): SGHTA, FQGNSA. Here the CDR3 reads CASSKNRGPSTDTQYF. The DNA for the CDR3 is TGTGCCAGCAGCAAGAACAGGGGGCCAAGCACAGATACGCAGTATTTT.

This clone has just a few counts. The CDR3 DNA reads as TGTGCCAGCAGCTTAGTTCAGCAGGGGGCAGGAGGCTACACCTTC. Translated, it gives CASSLVQQGAGGYTF. The chain employs TRBV7-2 and TRBJ1-2, with 8 nucleotides matching TRBD1. V lost 1 base to trimming and J lost 8 bases; unmatched junction nucleotides: 9. The CDR3 consists of 15 residues. The germline gives CDR1 SGHTA, CDR2 FQGNSA.

A word on this clone: Being one base from a much bigger clone, this may be a read error. The same CDR3 is also encoded by other DNA sequences in this sample. The chain couples TRBV5-1 to TRBJ2-1, with 9 bases identical to TRBD2. The germline V gene has CDR1 SGHRS and CDR2 YFSETQ. CDR3 length equals 16 residues. The ends lost 0 bases at V and 2 bases at J; junction bases unmatched: 3. The CDR3 DNA is TGCGCCAGCAGCTTGGATGGCGGGGGGGCCTACAATGAGCAGTTCTTC. Amino acids: CASSLDGGGAYNEQFF. The variable domain in full, with the rest retrieved from reference TRBV5-1 and TRBJ2-1, is KAGVTQTPRYLIKTRGQQVTLSCSPISGHRSVSWYQQTPGQGLQFLFEYFSETQRNKGNFPGRFSGRQFSNSRSEMNVSTLELGDSALYLCASSLDGGGAYNEQFFGPGTRLTVL.

This clone was observed a few times. The V call is TRBV11-2, the J call TRBJ2-5, with 12 bases fitting TRBD2. The CDR3 is made up of 15 amino acids. V shed 0 bases, J shed 10 bases, and the junction held 6 bases outside the gene matches. The V gene's germline CDR1 is SGHAT and CDR2 FQNNGV. CDR3 region: CASSLELAGGRDQYF. CDR3 nucleotide sequence: TGTGCCAGCAGCTTAGAGCTAGCGGGGGGGCGAGACCAGTACTTC.

The chain employs TRBV11-2 and TRBJ2-3; 10 nucleotides match TRBD2. Germline-derived CDR1 and CDR2 are SGHAT and FQNNGV. V was pared by 1 base and J by 0 bases, with 7 bases of the junction left unmatched. This CDR3 contains 18 residues. This chain's CDR3 is CASSLVPIAGGSTDTQYF. CDR3 in DNA: TGTGCCAGCAGCTTAGTTCCGATAGCGGGGGGAAGCACAGATACGCAGTATTTT.

The J gene is TRBJ1-5, the V gene TRBV28, with TRBD1 identical over 12 bases. Germline V gene sequence: CDR1 MDHEN, CDR2 SYDVKM. V lost 3 bases to trimming and J lost 7 bases; unmatched junction nucleotides: 7. This CDR3 region has 16 residues. The CDR3 coding sequence is TGTGCCAGCAGTTTTGGGACAGGGGGCGCGGGGCAGCCCCAGCATTTT. It encodes CASSFGTGGAGQPQHF.

V usage is TRBV2 and J usage is TRBJ1-1, with D maybe TRBD1 (5 bases). The CDR3 has 12 residues. Germline CDR1 and CDR2: SNHLY and FYNNEI. V shed 8 bases and J shed 6 bases, with 13 bases lying between them. The CDR3 sequence: CASHQGYSEAFF. Written as DNA, the CDR3 is TGTGCCAGCCACCAGGGTTACTCTGAAGCTTTCTTT.

V usage is TRBV18 and J usage is TRBJ1-5, with TRBD1 matching 7 bases. In germline, CDR1 is KGHSH, CDR2 LQKENI. The CDR3 has 13 amino acids. J gave up 1 base and V 6 bases, and 0 bases lay outside the gene matches. CDR3 sequence reads: CASSGQSNQPQHF. The CDR3 nucleotides are TGTGCCAGCTCGGGACAGAGCAATCAGCCCCAGCATTTT.

This clone was recorded only once. The genes are TRBV4-3 and TRBJ1-5; 10 positions agree with TRBD1. The CDR3 loop spans 15 amino acids. CDR1 is LGHNA, CDR2 YSLEER, per germline. V was pared by 3 bases and J by 3 bases, with 2 bases of the junction left unmatched. CDR3 coding DNA: TGCGCCAGCAGCCATGGGACAGGGGTCAATCAGCCCCAGCATTTT. It encodes CASSHGTGVNQPQHF.

The chain is built from TRBV11-3 and TRBJ2-2; 12 nucleotides agree with TRBD2. Germline V gene lookup returns CDR1 SGHNT and CDR2 YENEEA. V dropped 5 bases and J dropped 4; count of bases not matched to a gene: 11. The CDR3 loop spans 18 amino acids. The CDR3 protein is CASSLGLAGPSSTGELFF. The CDR3 DNA follows: TGTGCCAGCAGCCTAGGACTAGCGGGGCCTTCGAGCACCGGGGAGCTGTTTTTT.

The chain recombines TRBV7-8 with TRBJ2-2, with D possibly being TRBD2 (5 bases). The CDR3 totals 15 residues. CDR1 SGHVS and CDR2 FQNEAQ come from the germline V gene. V was cut by 2 bases and J by 4 bases, with 11 bases left in between. CDR3 loop: CASSLRGYGTGELFF. CDR3 nucleotides: TGTGCCAGCAGCTTACGGGGTTATGGCACCGGGGAGCTGTTTTTT. Filled out from reference TRBV7-8 and TRBJ2-2, the complete variable domain reads GAGVSQSPRYKVAKRGQDVALRCDPISGHVSLFWYQQALGQGPEFLTYFQNEAQLDKSGLPSDRFFAERPEGSVSTLKIQRTQQEDSAVYLCASSLRGYGTGELFFGEGSRLTVL.

This clone has more than one count but fewer than ten. The rearrangement joins TRBV29-1 to TRBJ1-2; weak D call: TRBD1 (6 bases). Trimming removed 6 bases from V and 4 bases from J, with 9 bases in between. This CDR3 is 11 amino acids long. Per the germline V gene, CDR1 is SQVTM and CDR2 is ANQGSEA. The CDR3, as DNA: TGCAGCGTGGGGGGGGCCTATGGCTACACCTTC. The encoded protein is CSVGGAYGYTF. Full variable domain (remainder filled in from reference TRBV29-1 and TRBJ1-2): SAVISQKPSRDICQRGTSLTIQCQVDSQVTMMFWYRQQPGQSLTLIATANQGSEATYESGFVIDKFPISRPNLTFSTLTVSNMSPEDSSIYLCSVGGAYGYTFGSGTRLTVV.

This clone was seen a few times. The chain uses TRBV21-1 and TRBJ1-5; TRBD1 reflects the table's D call only, with no check against the DNA. TRBV21-1 is described as a pseudogene. The CDR3 sequence is 17 residues long. The CDR3 DNA follows: TGTGCCAGCACCCTAAGGGGGGACAGGGGCCTTAATCAGCCCCAGCATTTT. Protein product: CASTLRGDRGLNQPQHF.

V is TRBV19 and J is TRBJ1-5, with a tentative D call TRBD1 (6 bases). Germline V gene sequence: CDR1 LNHDA, CDR2 SQIVND (reference sequence). Trimming took 5 bases from V and 1 from J, leaving 12 bases between them. The length of the CDR3 is 15 residues. The CDR3 DNA is TGTGCCAGTAGTCGCAGGGGTTGGAGCAATCAGCCCCAGCATTTT. Residues: CASSRRGWSNQPQHF.

Points on this clone: A far larger clone is off by one base, so a read error is likely. The rearrangement uses TRBV27 and TRBJ2-7; 9 bases agree with TRBD1. Germline V lookup: CDR1 MNHEY, CDR2 SMNVEV (reference sequence). J lost 3 bases, V lost 6 bases, and 3 bases had no gene match. The CDR3 has 13 amino acids. CDR3 in amino acids: CASRGTGIYEQYF. In nucleotides, the CDR3 is TGTGCCAGCAGGGGGACAGGGATCTACGAGCAGTACTTC.

This rearrangement joins TRBV28 to TRBJ1-4; 7 bases line up with TRBD1. CDR3 length equals 16 residues. The V gene's germline CDR1 is MDHEN and CDR2 SYDVKM. V dropped 6 bases and J dropped 4; count of bases not matched to a gene: 11. The CDR3 bases are TGTGCCAGCAGATTGCAAGGAGGGGGCTTTAATGAAAAACTGTTTTTT. Translated: CASRLQGGGFNEKLFF.

This chain links TRBV12-3 or TRBV12-4 with TRBJ1-5; possible D gene TRBD1, 5 bases. The ends were cut back, 8 bases at V and 2 bases at J, with 7 bases in the middle. This CDR3 is built from 12 residues. CDR3 sequence: CASGARNQPQHF. The DNA for the CDR3 is TGTGCCAGCGGGGCTCGCAATCAGCCCCAGCATTTT.

DNA of the CDR3: TGCAGCGTTGAAGGGACTAGCGGGGGGGCCACAGATACGCAGTATTTT. Protein sequence: CSVEGTSGGATDTQYF. The chain combines TRBV29-1 with TRBJ2-3, with 15 bases identical to TRBD2. The V gene's germline CDR1 is SQVTM and CDR2 ANQGSEA. V trimming: 1 base; J trimming: 2 bases; junction bases outside the gene matches: 1. The CDR3 runs 16 residues.

This chain uses TRBV19 with TRBJ1-2, with D unclear. Germline V gives CDR1 LNHDA, CDR2 SQIVND (reference sequence). Trimming cost V 4 bases and J 5 bases, with 11 bases left between them. This CDR3 contains 13 residues. The CDR3 DNA sequence: TGTGCCAGTAGTACAGACTGGGAGTATGGCTACACCTTC. Translating it yields CASSTDWEYGYTF. The variable domain in full, with the rest retrieved from reference TRBV19 and TRBJ1-2, is DGGITQSPKYLFRKEGQNVTLSCEQNLNHDAMYWYRQDPGQGLRLIYYSQIVNDFQKGDIAEGYSVSREKKESFPLTVTSAQKNPTAFYLCASSTDWEYGYTFGSGTRLTVV.

The chain links TRBV19 to TRBJ2-5, with a tentative D call TRBD1 (6 bases). The CDR3 covers 14 residues. Trimming removed 6 bases from V and 5 bases from J, with 16 bases in between. Germline loops: CDR1 LNHDA, CDR2 SQIVND (reference sequence). The CDR3 is CASSRTEKTETQYF. Written as DNA, the CDR3 is TGTGCCAGTAGCCGGACAGAAAAAACGGAGACCCAGTACTTC.

This clone was seen only a few times. The chain links TRBV7-2 to TRBJ2-7, with 12 bases that match TRBD1. V dropped 8 bases and J dropped 5; count of bases not matched to a gene: 16. The CDR3 spans 17 residues. Germline V lookup: CDR1 SGHTA, CDR2 FQGNSA. The CDR3 region is CASGRGTGGKGKNEQYF. The CDR3, as DNA: TGTGCCAGCGGTAGAGGGACAGGGGGCAAAGGGAAGAACGAGCAGTACTTC.

The DNA for the CDR3 is TGCGCCAGCAGCCACGCGACAGGTTGGGATGGCTACACCTTC. It encodes CASSHATGWDGYTF. This chain uses TRBV4-1 with TRBJ1-2; D may be TRBD1 (6 bases). V was pared by 3 bases and J by 6 bases, with 14 bases between. In germline, CDR1 is MGHRA, CDR2 YSYEKL. The CDR3 covers 14 residues.

The V and J genes are TRBV4-3 and TRBJ1-6, with TRBD1 as a possible D gene (5 bases). Looked up from germline, CDR1 is LGHNA and CDR2 is YSLEER. This CDR3 spans 14 amino acids. Between the trimmed V and J ends, which lost 3 bases and 11 bases, there was a span of 14 bases. The CDR3 coding sequence is TGCGCCAGCAGCCAGAACCGGGGGGACGCACCCCTCCACTTT. Translating it yields CASSQNRGDAPLHF.

In the case of this clone: Other DNA sequences in this sample translate to the same CDR3. The chain combines TRBV28 with TRBJ1-3; the D is unclear. Germline loops: CDR1 MDHEN, CDR2 SYDVKM. CDR3 length: 14 amino acids. Trimming cost V 4 bases and J 0 bases, with 7 bases left between them. The CDR3 sequence: CASSSSGSGNTIYF. The CDR3 DNA sequence: TGTGCCAGCAGTTCCTCAGGCTCTGGAAACACCATATATTTT.

V and J are TRBV27 and TRBJ1-4, with D possibly being TRBD1 (5 bases). The CDR3 spans 16 residues. CDR1 is MNHEY and CDR2 is SMNVEV in the germline V gene (reference sequence). V gave up 6 bases and J gave up 7 bases, with 21 bases separating them. For the CDR3, the DNA is TGTGCCAGCAGACACCTTTTCGGGGGGGTCAGTGAAAAACTGTTTTTT. Its protein is CASRHLFGGVSEKLFF.

This chain joins TRBV24-1 and TRBJ1-2, with 7 bases aligning to TRBD1. V lost 6 bases and J lost 3; bases outside the gene matches: 3. Germline CDR1 is KGHDR and CDR2 is SFDVKD. The CDR3 length is 13 residues. The CDR3 loop is CATSWTGYYGYTF. Here the CDR3 DNA reads TGTGCCACCAGTTGGACAGGATACTATGGCTACACCTTC.

The rearrangement uses TRBV4-1 and TRBJ1-4; D gene ambiguous. There are 14 residues in the CDR3. Germline V lookup: CDR1 MGHRA, CDR2 YSYEKL. V lost 4 bases to trimming and J lost 6 bases, with 12 bases between them. The CDR3 is CASSRLSPHEKLFF. The CDR3 DNA sequence: TGCGCCAGCAGCCGACTATCCCCGCATGAAAAACTGTTTTTT.